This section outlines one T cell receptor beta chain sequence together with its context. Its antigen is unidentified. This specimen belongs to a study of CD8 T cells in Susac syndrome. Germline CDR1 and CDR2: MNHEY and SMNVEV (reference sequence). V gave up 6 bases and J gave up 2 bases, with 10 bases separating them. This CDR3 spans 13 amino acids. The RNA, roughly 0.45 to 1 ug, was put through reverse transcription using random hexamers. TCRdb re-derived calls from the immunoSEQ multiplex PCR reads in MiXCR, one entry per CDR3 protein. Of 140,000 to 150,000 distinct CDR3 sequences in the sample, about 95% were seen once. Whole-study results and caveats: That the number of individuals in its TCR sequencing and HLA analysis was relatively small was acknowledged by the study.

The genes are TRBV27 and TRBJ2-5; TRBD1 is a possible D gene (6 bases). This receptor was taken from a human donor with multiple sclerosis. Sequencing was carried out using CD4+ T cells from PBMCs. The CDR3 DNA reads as TGTGCCAGCAGGCGGACAGCTCAAGAGACCCAGTACTTC. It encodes CASRRTAQETQYF.